This T cell receptor (beta chain) came from a study of blood T cell repertoires in COVID-19. About the research overall: Samples came from the United States, Italy and Spain, spanning acute and convalescent COVID-19. Sample material is recorded as cDNA or gDNA derived from T cells, B-cell-depleted T cells, or PBMCs.

The CDR3 length is 16 residues. Germline V gene data show CDR1 as SEHNR and CDR2 as FQNEAQ (reference sequence). The trim removed 1 base at V and 6 bases at J, leaving 9 bases unmatched. In the authors' methods: Estimation of nucleated cell counts was performed using reference gene primer amplification. Assay used: immunoSEQ multiplex PCR; TCRdb lists only in-frame clones, some missing. Clone size and V and J calls were adopted from that table, with D and trimming inferred from the DNA. Seen here are tens of thousands of clones, 65% to 80% observed once, and the top ten hold about 11%. The TCR was taken from a man aged 70 or older with acute or convalescent COVID-19. The chain links TRBV7-9 to TRBJ2-1; 7 bases agree with TRBD1. What was sequenced was peripheral blood. The CDR3 sequence is CASSLDRGRLGNEQFF. CDR3 DNA sequence: TGTGCCAGCAGCTTAGACAGGGGACGGTTGGGCAATGAGCAGTTCTTC.